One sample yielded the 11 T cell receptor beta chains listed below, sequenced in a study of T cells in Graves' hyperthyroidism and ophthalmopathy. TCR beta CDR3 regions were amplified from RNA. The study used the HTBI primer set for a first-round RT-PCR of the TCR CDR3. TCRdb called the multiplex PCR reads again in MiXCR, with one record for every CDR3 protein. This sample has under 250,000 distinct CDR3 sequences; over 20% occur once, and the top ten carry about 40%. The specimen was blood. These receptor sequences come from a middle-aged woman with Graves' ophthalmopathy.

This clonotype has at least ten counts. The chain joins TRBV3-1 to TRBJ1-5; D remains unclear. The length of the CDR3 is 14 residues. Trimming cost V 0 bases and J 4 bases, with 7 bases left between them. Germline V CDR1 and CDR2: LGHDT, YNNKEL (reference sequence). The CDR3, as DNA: TGTGCCAGCAGCCAAGATACGGGGAATCAGCCCCAGCATTTT. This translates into CASSQDTGNQPQHF.

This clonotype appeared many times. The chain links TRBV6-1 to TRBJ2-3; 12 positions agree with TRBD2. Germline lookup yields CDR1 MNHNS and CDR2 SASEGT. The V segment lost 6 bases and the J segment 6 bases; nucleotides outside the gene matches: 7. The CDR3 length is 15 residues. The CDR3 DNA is TGTGCCAGCAGCAGGACTAGCGGGATTTTCGATACGCAGTATTTT. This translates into CASSRTSGIFDTQYF.

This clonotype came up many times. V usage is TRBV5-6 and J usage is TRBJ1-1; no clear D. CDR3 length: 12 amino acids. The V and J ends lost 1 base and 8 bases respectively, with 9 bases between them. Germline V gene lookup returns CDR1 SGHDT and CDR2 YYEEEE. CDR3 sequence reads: CASSLYRREAFF. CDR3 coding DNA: TGTGCCAGCAGCTTGTACAGAAGAGAAGCTTTCTTT.

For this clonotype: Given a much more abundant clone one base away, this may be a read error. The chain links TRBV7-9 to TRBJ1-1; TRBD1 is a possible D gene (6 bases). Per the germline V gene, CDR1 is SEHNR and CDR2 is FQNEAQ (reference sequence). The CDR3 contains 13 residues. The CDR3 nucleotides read TGTGTCAGCACGCGGGACACGTCGAATATAGCTTTCTTT. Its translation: CVSTRDTSNIAFF.

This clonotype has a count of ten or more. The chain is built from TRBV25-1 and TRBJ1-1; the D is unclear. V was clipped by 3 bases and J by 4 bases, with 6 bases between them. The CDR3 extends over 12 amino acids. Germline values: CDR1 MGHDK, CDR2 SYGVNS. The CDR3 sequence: CASSDEGTEAFF. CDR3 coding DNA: TGTGCCAGCAGTGACGAGGGCACTGAAGCTTTCTTT.

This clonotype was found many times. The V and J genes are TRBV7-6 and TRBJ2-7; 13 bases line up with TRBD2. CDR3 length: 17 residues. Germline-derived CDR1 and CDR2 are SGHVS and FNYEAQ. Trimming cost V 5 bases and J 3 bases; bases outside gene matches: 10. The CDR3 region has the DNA TGTGCCAGCAGCCCAGGACTAGCGGGAGTCCGGTACTACGAGCAGTACTTC. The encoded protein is CASSPGLAGVRYYEQYF.

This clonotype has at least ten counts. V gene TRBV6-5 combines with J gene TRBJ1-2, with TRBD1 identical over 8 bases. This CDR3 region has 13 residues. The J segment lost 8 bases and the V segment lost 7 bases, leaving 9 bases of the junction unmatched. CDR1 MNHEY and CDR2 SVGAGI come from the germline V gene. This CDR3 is CASTKTGVYGYTF. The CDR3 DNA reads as TGTGCCAGCACAAAGACAGGGGTGTACGGCTACACCTTC.

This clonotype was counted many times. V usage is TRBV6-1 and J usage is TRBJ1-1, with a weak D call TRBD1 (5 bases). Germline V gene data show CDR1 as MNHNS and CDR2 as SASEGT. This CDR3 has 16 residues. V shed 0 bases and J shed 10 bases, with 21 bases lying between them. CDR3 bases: TGTGCCAGCAGTGAAGCGCTTCTGGATTCGGGGGACGGAGCTTTCTTT. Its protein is CASSEALLDSGDGAFF.

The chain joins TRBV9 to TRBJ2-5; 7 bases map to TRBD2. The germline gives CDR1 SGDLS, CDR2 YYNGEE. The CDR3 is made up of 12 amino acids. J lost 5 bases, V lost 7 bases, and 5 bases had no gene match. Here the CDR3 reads CASRGDDETQYF. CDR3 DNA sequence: TGTGCCAGCCGGGGGGATGACGAGACCCAGTACTTC.

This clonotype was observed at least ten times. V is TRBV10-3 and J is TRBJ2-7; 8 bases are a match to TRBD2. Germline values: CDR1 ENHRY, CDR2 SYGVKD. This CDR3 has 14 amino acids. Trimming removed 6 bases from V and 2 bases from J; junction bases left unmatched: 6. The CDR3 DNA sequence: TGTGCCATCAGCCCAGCGGGAGCAGCCTACGAGCAGTACTTC. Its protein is CAISPAGAAYEQYF.

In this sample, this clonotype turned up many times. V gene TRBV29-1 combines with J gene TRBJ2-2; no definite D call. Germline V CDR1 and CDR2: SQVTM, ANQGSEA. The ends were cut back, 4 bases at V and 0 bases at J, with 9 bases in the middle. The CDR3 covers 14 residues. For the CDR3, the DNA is TGCAGCGTTGGTCCGCCTACGAACACCGGGGAGCTGTTTTTT. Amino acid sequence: CSVGPPTNTGELFF.